These 3 T cell receptor beta chains were sequenced from one sample in a study of tissue T cells after allogeneic stem cell transplantation. The protocol was immunoSEQ multiplex PCR, while the TCRdb copy is restricted to in-frame clones and leaves out a portion. The sample holds roughly 2,900 clones, roughly 72% seen once. Enrolled prospectively were adult allogeneic hematopoietic cell transplant recipients whose graft-versus-host disease was steroid-refractory. This specimen consisted of colon tissue, obtained at autopsy. These receptors all come from a male patient older than 55 with steroid-refractory graft-versus-host disease after an allogeneic stem cell transplant. The T cells may come from the graft donor.

V is TRBV4-1 and J is TRBJ1-4; D might be TRBD1 (5 bases). V gave up 7 bases and J gave up 6 bases, with 18 bases separating them. Per the germline V gene, CDR1 is MGHRA and CDR2 is YSYEKL. The CDR3 is 15 residues long. The CDR3 spells CASTSPARDHEKLFF. Written as DNA, the CDR3 is TGCGCCAGCACCTCTCCGGCCAGGGACCATGAAAAACTGTTTTTT.

The CDR3 DNA is TGTGCCAGCAGAAATGCCGGGACACCCAGCACAGATACGCAGTATTTT. Residues: CASRNAGTPSTDTQYF. The chain couples TRBV7-6 to TRBJ2-3; tentative D call: TRBD1 (6 bases). The germline gives CDR1 SGHVS, CDR2 FNYEAQ. CDR3 length: 16 amino acids. Trimming took off 6 bases at V and 0 bases at J, with 16 bases between the two ends. The full variable domain, rest sourced from reference TRBV7-6 and TRBJ2-3, is GAGVSQSPRYKVTKRGQDVALRCDPISGHVSLYWYRQALGQGPEFLTYFNYEAQQDKSGLPNDRFSAERPEGSISTLTIQRTEQRDSAMYRCASRNAGTPSTDTQYFGPGTRLTVL.

This chain uses TRBV5-1 with TRBJ2-6, with TRBD1 as a possible D gene (5 bases). This CDR3 contains 14 residues. With 7 bases removed from V and 1 base from J, the gap between germline ends came to 9 bases. Germline-derived CDR1 and CDR2 are SGHRS and YFSETQ. The CDR3 is CASSDRSGANVLTF. The CDR3 coding sequence is TGCGCCAGCTCCGACAGATCTGGGGCCAACGTCCTGACTTTC.